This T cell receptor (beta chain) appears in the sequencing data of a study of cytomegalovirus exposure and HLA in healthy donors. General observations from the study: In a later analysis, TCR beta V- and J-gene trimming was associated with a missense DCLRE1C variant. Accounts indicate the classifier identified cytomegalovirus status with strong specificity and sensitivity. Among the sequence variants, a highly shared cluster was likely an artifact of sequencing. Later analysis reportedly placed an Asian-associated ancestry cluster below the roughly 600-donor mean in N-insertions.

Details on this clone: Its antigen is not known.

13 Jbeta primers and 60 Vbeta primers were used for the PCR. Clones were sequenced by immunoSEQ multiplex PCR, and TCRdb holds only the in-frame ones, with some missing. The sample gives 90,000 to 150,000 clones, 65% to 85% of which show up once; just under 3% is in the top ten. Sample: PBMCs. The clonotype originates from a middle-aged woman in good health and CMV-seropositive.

CDR3 in amino acids: CASSWDRGQETQYF. In nucleotides, the CDR3 is TGTGCCAGCAGTTGGGACAGGGGCCAAGAGACCCAGTACTTC. The chain recombines TRBV28 with TRBJ2-5; 10 bases map to TRBD1. Germline V gene lookup returns CDR1 MDHEN and CDR2 SYDVKM. The J segment lost 1 base and the V segment lost 4 bases, leaving 0 bases of the junction unmatched. The CDR3 is made up of 14 amino acids.